This T cell receptor (beta chain) was identified in a study of CD8+ T cells in alopecia areata. About the research overall: Patients received oral tofacitinib, 5 to 10 mg twice daily, for moderate-to-severe alopecia areata.

V was cut by 3 bases and J by 5 bases, with 12 bases left in between. The CDR3 runs to 13 residues. Germline CDR1 and CDR2: SGHRS and YFSETQ. Isolated RNA was reverse transcribed into cDNA used as the sequencing template. TCRdb's table, derived via immunoSEQ multiplex PCR, lists solely in-frame clones and lacks some. The top ten hold around 1.4% of the sample, which has about 210,000 clones, more than 45% seen once. Noted treatment: oral pan-JAK inhibitor, 5-10 mg twice daily. The sequence was obtained from a human donor with alopecia areata. The rearrangement links TRBV5-1 to TRBJ2-7, with a possible D match to TRBD1 (7 bases). The sequencing used CD4+ T cells sorted from blood, collected at week 4, from a patient treated with tofacitinib. CDR3 nucleotides: TGCGCCAGCAGCTGGAGGGGGCAGGACGAGCAGTACTTC. Translating it yields CASSWRGQDEQYF.